This T cell receptor (beta chain) was identified during a study of blood T cell repertoires in COVID-19. Donors in Cohort 3 who had recovered were those with two negative PCRs, healthcare professional clearance, or resolution of their symptoms. Germline values: CDR1 MDHEN, CDR2 SYDVKM. The CDR3 sequence is 15 residues long. The junction had 10 bases not matched to a gene; V was cut back by 6 bases and J by 4 bases. Data came from immunoSEQ multiplex PCR; TCRdb stores just in-frame clones and leaves some out. The data show roughly 250,000 clones, around 90% seen once. The chain carries TRBV28 and TRBJ2-5, with TRBD2 identical over 8 bases. The receptor was derived from a woman aged 18-29 years who had recovered from COVID-19. Sample: PBMCs or T cells enriched from blood (not recorded which). This CDR3 reads CASRRTPGLGETQYF. For the CDR3, the DNA is TGTGCCAGCAGAAGAACCCCGGGACTAGGAGAGACCCAGTACTTC. Together with reference TRBV28 and TRBJ2-5, the CDR3 gives the full variable domain: DVKVTQSSRYLVKRTGEKVFLECVQDMDHENMFWYRQDPGLGLRLIYFSYDVKMKEKGDIPEGYSVSREKKERFSLILESASTNQTSMYLCASRRTPGLGETQYFGPGTRLLVL.